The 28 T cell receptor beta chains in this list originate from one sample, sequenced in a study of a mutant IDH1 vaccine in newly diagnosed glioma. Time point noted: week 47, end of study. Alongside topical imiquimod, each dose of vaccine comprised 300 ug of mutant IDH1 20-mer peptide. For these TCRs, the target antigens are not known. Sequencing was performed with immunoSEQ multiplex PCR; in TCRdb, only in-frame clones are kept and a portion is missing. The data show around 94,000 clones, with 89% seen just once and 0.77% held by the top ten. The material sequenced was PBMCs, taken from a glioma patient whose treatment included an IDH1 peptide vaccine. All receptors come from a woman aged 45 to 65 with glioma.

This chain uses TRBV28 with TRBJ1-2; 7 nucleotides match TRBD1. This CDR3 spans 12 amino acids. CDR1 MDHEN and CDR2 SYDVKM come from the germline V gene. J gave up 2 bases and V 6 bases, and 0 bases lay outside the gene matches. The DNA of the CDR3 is TGTGCCAGCAGGACAGGGAACTATGGCTACACCTTC. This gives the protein CASRTGNYGYTF.

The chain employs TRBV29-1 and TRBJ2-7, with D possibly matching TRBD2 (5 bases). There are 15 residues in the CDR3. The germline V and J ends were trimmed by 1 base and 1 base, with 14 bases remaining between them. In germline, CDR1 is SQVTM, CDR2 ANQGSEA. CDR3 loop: CSVEGRRGLSYEQYF. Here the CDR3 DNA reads TGCAGCGTTGAAGGTCGGCGTGGACTTTCCTACGAGCAGTACTTC.

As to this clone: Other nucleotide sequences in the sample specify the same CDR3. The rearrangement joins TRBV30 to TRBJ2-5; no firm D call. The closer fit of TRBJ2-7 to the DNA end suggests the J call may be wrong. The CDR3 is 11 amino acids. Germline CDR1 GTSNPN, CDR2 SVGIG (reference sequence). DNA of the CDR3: TGTGCCTGGAGAAGGGAATACGAGCAGTACTTC. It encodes CAWRREYEQYF.

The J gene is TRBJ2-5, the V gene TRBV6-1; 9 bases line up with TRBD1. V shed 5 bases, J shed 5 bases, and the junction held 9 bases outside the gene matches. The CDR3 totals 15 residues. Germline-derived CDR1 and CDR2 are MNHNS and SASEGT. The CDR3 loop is CASSPGQGTKETQYF. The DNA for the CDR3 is TGTGCCAGCAGTCCGGGACAGGGTACTAAGGAGACCCAGTACTTC.

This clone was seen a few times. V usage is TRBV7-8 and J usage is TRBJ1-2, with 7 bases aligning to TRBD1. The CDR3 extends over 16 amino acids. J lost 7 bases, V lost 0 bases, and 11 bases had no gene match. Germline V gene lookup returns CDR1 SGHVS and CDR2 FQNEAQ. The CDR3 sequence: CASSLAETGRLSGYTF. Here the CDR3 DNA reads TGTGCCAGCAGCTTAGCGGAGACAGGGAGGCTGAGTGGCTACACCTTC.

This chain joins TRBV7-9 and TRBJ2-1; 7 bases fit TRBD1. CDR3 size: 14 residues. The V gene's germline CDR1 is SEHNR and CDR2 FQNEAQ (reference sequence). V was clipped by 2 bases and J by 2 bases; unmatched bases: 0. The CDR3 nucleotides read TGTGCCAGCAGCTTACAGGGGGCCTACAATGAGCAGTTCTTC. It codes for CASSLQGAYNEQFF.

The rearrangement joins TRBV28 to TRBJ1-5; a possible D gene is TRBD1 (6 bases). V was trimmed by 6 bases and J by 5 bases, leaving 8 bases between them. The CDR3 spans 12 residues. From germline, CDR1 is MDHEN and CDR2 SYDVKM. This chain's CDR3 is CASRGGHQPQHF. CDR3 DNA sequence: TGTGCCAGCAGAGGGGGGCATCAGCCCCAGCATTTT.

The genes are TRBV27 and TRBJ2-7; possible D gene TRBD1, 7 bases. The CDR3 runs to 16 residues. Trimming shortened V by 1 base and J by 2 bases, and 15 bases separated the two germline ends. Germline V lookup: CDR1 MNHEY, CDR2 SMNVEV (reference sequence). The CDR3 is CASSLLGQGGPYEQYF. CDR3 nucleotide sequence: TGTGCCAGCAGTTTATTAGGGCAGGGGGGCCCCTACGAGCAGTACTTC.

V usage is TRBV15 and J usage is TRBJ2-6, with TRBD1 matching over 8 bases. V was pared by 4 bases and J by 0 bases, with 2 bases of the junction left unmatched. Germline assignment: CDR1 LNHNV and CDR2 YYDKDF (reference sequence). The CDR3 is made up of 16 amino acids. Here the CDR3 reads CATSIQGGSGANVLTF. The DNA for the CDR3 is TGTGCCACCAGCATACAGGGGGGCTCTGGGGCCAACGTCCTGACTTTC.

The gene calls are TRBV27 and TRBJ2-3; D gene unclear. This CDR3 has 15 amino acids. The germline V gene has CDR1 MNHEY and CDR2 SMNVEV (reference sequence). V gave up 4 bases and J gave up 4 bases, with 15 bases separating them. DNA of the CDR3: TGTGCCAGCAGTTCCAAACTACTGGAGTCAGATACGCAGTATTTT. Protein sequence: CASSSKLLESDTQYF.

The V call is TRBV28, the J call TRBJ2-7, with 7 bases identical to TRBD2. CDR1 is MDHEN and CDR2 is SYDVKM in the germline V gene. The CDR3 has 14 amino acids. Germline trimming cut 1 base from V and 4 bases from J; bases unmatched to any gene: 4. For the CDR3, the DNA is TGTGCCAGCAGTTTATTCGGGGGAGGGTACGAGCAGTACTTC. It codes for CASSLFGGGYEQYF.

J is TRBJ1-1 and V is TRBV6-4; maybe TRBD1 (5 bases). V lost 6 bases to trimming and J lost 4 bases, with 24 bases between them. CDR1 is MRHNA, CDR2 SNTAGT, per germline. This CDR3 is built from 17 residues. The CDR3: CASRWAGTPADGTEAFF. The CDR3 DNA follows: TGTGCCAGCAGATGGGCCGGGACCCCTGCAGACGGCACTGAAGCTTTCTTT.

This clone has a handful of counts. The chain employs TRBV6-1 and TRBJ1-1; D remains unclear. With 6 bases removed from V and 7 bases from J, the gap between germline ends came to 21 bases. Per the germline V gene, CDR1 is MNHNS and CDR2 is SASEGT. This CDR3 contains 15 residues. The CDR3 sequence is CASRAFPWRVNEAFF. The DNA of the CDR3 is TGTGCCAGCAGGGCCTTCCCGTGGAGGGTTAATGAAGCTTTCTTT.

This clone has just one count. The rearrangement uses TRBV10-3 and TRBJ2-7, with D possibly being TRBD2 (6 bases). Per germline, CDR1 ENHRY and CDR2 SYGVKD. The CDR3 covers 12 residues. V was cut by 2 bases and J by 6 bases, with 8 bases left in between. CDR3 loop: CAISERDSEQYF. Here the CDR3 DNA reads TGTGCCATCAGTGAGCGGGACTCCGAGCAGTACTTC.

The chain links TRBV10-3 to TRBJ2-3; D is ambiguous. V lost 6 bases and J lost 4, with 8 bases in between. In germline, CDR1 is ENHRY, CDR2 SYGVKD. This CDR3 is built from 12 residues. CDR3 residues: CAIRSESDTQYF. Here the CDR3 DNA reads TGTGCCATCAGGAGCGAATCAGATACGCAGTATTTT.

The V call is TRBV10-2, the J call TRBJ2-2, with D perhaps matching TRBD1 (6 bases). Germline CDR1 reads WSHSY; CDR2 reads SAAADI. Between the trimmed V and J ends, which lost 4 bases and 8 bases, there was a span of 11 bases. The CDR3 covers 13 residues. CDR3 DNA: TGCGCCAGCAGTGGGGGAGACAGGGGGGAGCTGTTTTTT. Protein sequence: CASSGGDRGELFF.

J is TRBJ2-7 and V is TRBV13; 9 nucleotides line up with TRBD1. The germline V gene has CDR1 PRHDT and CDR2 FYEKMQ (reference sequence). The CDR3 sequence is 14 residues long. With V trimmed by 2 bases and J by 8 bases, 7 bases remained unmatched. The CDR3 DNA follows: TGTGCCAGCAGCTTACGGACAGGGGCTATAAAGCAGTACTTC. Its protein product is CASSLRTGAIKQYF.

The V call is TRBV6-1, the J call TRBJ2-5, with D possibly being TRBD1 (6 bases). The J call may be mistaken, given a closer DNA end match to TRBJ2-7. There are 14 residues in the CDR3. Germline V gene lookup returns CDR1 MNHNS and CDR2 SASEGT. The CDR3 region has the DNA TGTGCCAGCGGAGAAAACAGGGTTACCTACGAGCAGTACTTC. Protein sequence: CASGENRVTYEQYF.

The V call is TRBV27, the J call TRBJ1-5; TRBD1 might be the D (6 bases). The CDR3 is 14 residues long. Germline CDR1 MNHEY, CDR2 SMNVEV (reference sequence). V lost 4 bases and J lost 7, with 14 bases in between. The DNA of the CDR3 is TGTGCCAGCAGTTCCTCCAGGGGTGACCAGCCCCAGCATTTT. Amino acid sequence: CASSSSRGDQPQHF.

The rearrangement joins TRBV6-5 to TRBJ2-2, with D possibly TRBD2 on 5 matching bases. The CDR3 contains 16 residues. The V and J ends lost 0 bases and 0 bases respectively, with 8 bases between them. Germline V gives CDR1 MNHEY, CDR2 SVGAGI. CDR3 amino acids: CASSYSELANTGELFF. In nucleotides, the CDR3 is TGTGCCAGCAGTTACTCGGAACTAGCGAACACCGGGGAGCTGTTTTTT.

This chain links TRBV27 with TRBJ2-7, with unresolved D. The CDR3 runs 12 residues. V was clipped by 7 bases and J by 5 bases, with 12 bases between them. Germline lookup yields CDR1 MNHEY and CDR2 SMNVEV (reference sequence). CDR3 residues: CASNDINHEQYF. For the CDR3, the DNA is TGTGCCAGCAACGATATCAACCACGAGCAGTACTTC.

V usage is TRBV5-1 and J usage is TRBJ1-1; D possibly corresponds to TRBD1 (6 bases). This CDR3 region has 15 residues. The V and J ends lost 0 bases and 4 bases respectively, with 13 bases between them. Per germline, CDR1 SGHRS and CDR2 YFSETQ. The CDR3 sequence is CASSLAKGGVTEAFF. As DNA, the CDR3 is TGCGCCAGCAGCTTGGCCAAGGGGGGAGTCACTGAAGCTTTCTTT.

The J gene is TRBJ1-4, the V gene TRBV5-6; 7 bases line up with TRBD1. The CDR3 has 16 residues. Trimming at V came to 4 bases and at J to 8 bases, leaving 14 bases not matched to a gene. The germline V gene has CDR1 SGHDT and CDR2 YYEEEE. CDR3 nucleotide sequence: TGTGCCAGCAGCCTTAAACAGGGGAAATTGCGGGAAAAACTGTTTTTT. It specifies CASSLKQGKLREKLFF.

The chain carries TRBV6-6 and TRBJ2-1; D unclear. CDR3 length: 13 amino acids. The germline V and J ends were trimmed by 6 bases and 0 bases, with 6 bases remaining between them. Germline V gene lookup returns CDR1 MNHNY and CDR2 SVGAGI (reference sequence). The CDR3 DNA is TGTGCCAGCAGCTCGGACTCCTACAATGAGCAGTTCTTC. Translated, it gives CASSSDSYNEQFF.

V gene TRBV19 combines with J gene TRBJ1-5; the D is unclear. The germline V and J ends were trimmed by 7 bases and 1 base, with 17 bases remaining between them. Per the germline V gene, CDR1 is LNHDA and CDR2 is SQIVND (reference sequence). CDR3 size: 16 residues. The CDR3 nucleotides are TGTGCCAGTACCTCCCGGTTCAGACGAAGCAATCAGCCCCAGCATTTT. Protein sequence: CASTSRFRRSNQPQHF.

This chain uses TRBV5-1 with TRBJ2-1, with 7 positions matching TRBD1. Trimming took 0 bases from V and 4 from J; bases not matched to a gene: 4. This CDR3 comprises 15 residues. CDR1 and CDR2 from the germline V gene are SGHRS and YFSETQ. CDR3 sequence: CASSLGQGLYNEQFF. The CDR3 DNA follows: TGCGCCAGCAGCTTGGGACAGGGTTTGTACAATGAGCAGTTCTTC.

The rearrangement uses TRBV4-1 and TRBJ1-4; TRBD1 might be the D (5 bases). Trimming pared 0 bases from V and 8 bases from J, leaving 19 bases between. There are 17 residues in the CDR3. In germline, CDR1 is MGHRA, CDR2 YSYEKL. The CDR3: CASSQDRSLTGAEKLFF. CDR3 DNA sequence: TGCGCCAGCAGCCAAGATCGAAGCCTAACCGGGGCCGAAAAACTGTTTTTT.

The CDR3 sequence is CASSLTSGLATREQYF. As DNA, the CDR3 is TGTGCCAGCAGTCTAACCTCGGGACTAGCGACTCGCGAGCAGTACTTC. The chain couples TRBV28 to TRBJ2-7; 10 bases are a match to TRBD2. V was pared by 5 bases and J by 6 bases, with 13 bases of the junction left unmatched. Germline V gene sequence: CDR1 MDHEN, CDR2 SYDVKM. The CDR3 loop spans 16 amino acids.